This is a list of T cell receptor beta chains from one sample in a study of identical twins. TCRdb passed the 5' RACE reads through MiXCR, listing each CDR3 protein once. Of 1,800,000 or so distinct CDR3 sequences in the sample, less than 35% were seen once. Sequenced sample: cord blood. The source of these receptors is a newborn girl in good health. Each CDR3 is given with its conserved first and last residue. The D gene is left open where the match is weak. Size values are once, few and many counts, or a class for expanded clones, and some rows have none.

D: TRBD2
size: NA
V: TRBV4-2
J: TRBJ2-1
CDR3: CACSLSGGVYEQFF
DNA: TGTGCCTGCAGCCTAAGCGGGGGGGTTTATGAGCAGTTCTTC

D: NA
size: few
V: TRBV2
J: TRBJ2-1
CDR3: CAPRRDGPYNEQFF
DNA: TGTGCCCCCCGCCGGGACGGGCCCTACAATGAGCAGTTCTTC

D: TRBD2
size: NA
V: TRBV20-1
J: TRBJ2-1
CDR3: CSAASGGNSYEQFF
DNA: TGCAGTGCTGCTAGCGGGGGCAACTCCTACGAGCAGTTCTTC

D: TRBD2
size: NA
V: TRBV7-9
J: TRBJ2-7
CDR3: CASSQRTSRVAEQYF
DNA: TGTGCCAGCAGCCAAAGGACTAGTCGTGTTGCTGAGCAGTACTTC

D: NA
size: NA
V: TRBV20-1
J: TRBJ2-7
CDR3: CSAPGPSDQASYEQYF
DNA: TGCAGTGCGCCGGGACCTTCCGACCAGGCCTCCTACGAGCAGTACTTC

D: NA
size: few
V: TRBV20-1
J: TRBJ2-1
CDR3: CSARDPETYNEQFF
DNA: TGCAGTGCTAGAGACCCGGAGACCTACAATGAGCAGTTCTTC

D: TRBD2
size: NA
V: TRBV20-1
J: TRBJ2-1
CDR3: CSASLVRGDNEQFF
DNA: TGCAGTGCTAGTCTAGTCCGGGGGGACAATGAGCAGTTCTTC

D: TRBD1
size: NA
V: TRBV29-1
J: TRBJ2-6
CDR3: CSVEDPGQGARGVNVLTF
DNA: TGCAGCGTTGAAGATCCGGGACAGGGGGCGCGGGGGGTCAACGTCCTGACTTTC

D: NA
size: many
V: TRBV6-6
J: TRBJ2-4
CDR3: CASSYDPKLAGLAKNIQYF
DNA: TGTGCCAGCAGTTACGACCCGAAGTTAGCCGGGTTAGCCAAAAACATTCAGTACTTC

D: NA
size: many
V: TRBV7-2
J: TRBJ2-3
CDR3: CASSLAGLTDTQYF
DNA: TGTGCCAGCAGCTTAGCGGGACTCACAGATACGCAGTATTTT

D: TRBD2
size: NA
V: TRBV3-1
J: TRBJ2-1
CDR3: CASSQDRGLAGGAYNEQFF
DNA: TGTGCCAGCAGCCAAGATAGGGGACTAGCGGGGGGTGCCTACAATGAGCAGTTCTTC

D: NA
size: NA
V: TRBV6-5
J: TRBJ2-7
CDR3: CASSYGVGDEQYF
DNA: TGTGCCAGCAGTTACGGGGTCGGGGACGAGCAGTACTTC

D: NA
size: NA
V: TRBV20-1
J: TRBJ1-6
CDR3: CSAQRRNSPFHF
DNA: TGCAGTGCACAACGACGGAATTCACCCTTCCACTTT

D: TRBD2
size: NA
V: TRBV20-1
J: TRBJ2-3
CDR3: CSANQWEREITDTQYF
DNA: TGCAGTGCCAACCAGTGGGAGCGGGAGATCACAGATACGCAGTATTTT

D: NA
size: few
V: TRBV4-2
J: TRBJ1-1
CDR3: CASSQDRRSTEAFF
DNA: TGTGCCAGCAGCCAAGATAGGAGGAGTACTGAAGCTTTCTTT

D: NA
size: NA
V: TRBV20-1
J: TRBJ1-5
CDR3: CSARRGGPISNQPQHF
DNA: TGCAGTGCTAGGAGAGGGGGGCCCATTAGCAATCAGCCCCAGCATTTT

D: TRBD1
size: NA
V: TRBV5-1
J: TRBJ1-4
CDR3: CASSATGALNEKLFF
DNA: TGCGCCAGCAGCGCGACAGGGGCACTAAATGAAAAACTGTTTTTT

D: NA
size: few
V: TRBV11-2
J: TRBJ2-6
CDR3: CASSLAGVLSGANVLTF
DNA: TGTGCCAGCAGCTTAGCAGGGGTCCTCTCTGGGGCCAACGTCCTGACTTTC

D: TRBD2
size: few
V: TRBV28
J: TRBJ2-5
CDR3: CASSLASGAGTQYF
DNA: TGTGCCAGCAGTTTAGCTAGCGGGGCAGGGACCCAGTACTTC

D: NA
size: few
V: TRBV4-2
J: TRBJ2-7
CDR3: CASSQAGPMLSPTYEQYF
DNA: TGTGCCAGCAGCCAAGCTGGCCCAATGCTATCACCCACCTACGAGCAGTACTTC

D: NA
size: NA
V: TRBV10-3
J: TRBJ1-2
CDR3: CAISVSGDGYTF
DNA: TGTGCCATCAGTGTCTCGGGGGATGGCTACACCTTC

D: NA
size: NA
V: TRBV20-1
J: TRBJ2-5
CDR3: CSAEQGLQETQYF
DNA: TGCAGTGCTGAACAGGGCCTCCAAGAGACCCAGTACTTC

D: NA
size: NA
V: TRBV28
J: TRBJ2-1
CDR3: CASSSTTGRRSYNEQFF
DNA: TGTGCCAGCAGTTCGACTACAGGGCGTAGGTCCTACAATGAGCAGTTCTTC

D: NA
size: NA
V: TRBV10-3
J: TRBJ2-1
CDR3: CAISESGESIYNEQFF
DNA: TGTGCCATCAGTGAGTCGGGGGAGAGCATTTACAATGAGCAGTTCTTC

D: NA
size: few
V: TRBV6-1
J: TRBJ2-7
CDR3: CASRTMMGGGYEQYF
DNA: TGTGCCAGCAGGACGATGATGGGAGGGGGCTACGAGCAGTACTTC

D: TRBD2
size: NA
V: TRBV7-2
J: TRBJ2-3
CDR3: CASSFRTSQYF
DNA: TGTGCCAGCAGCTTTCGGACTAGCCAGTATTTT

D: TRBD2
size: few
V: TRBV5-1
J: TRBJ2-3
CDR3: CASSSRLGRGYGTQYF
DNA: TGCGCCAGCAGCTCAAGACTAGGGAGGGGATATGGAACGCAGTATTTT

D: TRBD2
size: NA
V: TRBV20-1
J: TRBJ2-5
CDR3: CSARSPSGSIGETQYF
DNA: TGCAGTGCTAGGTCGCCTAGCGGGAGTATCGGGGAGACCCAGTACTTC

D: TRBD2
size: NA
V: TRBV4-2
J: TRBJ2-3
CDR3: CASSLRGTSGGITDTQYF
DNA: TGTGCCAGCAGCCTGCGGGGTACTAGCGGGGGGATCACAGATACGCAGTATTTT

D: TRBD2
size: NA
V: TRBV20-1
J: TRBJ2-1
CDR3: CSARGGGLAGVYEQFF
DNA: TGCAGTGCTAGAGGCGGGGGACTAGCGGGAGTTTACGAGCAGTTCTTC

D: NA
size: few
V: TRBV2
J: TRBJ2-7
CDR3: CASNLRYSYEQYF
DNA: TGTGCCAGCAACTTGAGGTACTCCTACGAGCAGTACTTC